The T cell receptor beta chain described here comes from a study of CD8 T cells in Susac syndrome. Germline V gene lookup returns CDR1 SGHRS and CDR2 YFSETQ. The CDR3 extends over 14 amino acids. Deletions cut 0 bases from V and 3 bases from J, with 9 bases between. TEMRA cells were FACS-enriched, and CD8+ and CD4+ T cells were isolated negatively. When the RNA was reverse transcribed, random hexamers were used with an input of about 0.5 to 1 ug. Amplification of TCR beta CDR3 was carried out by immunoSEQ multiplex PCR, which covered 54 Vbeta and 13 Jbeta segments. Using its own MiXCR run on the immunoSEQ multiplex PCR reads, TCRdb lists one record per CDR3 protein. This sample has tens of thousands of distinct CDR3 sequences, with approximately 95% found just once.

Material: CD8+ T cells from PBMCs. The gene calls are TRBV5-1 and TRBJ1-2, with a possible D match to TRBD1 (6 bases). The receptor was derived from a human donor with multiple sclerosis. The CDR3 loop is CASSLEGGYYGYTF. The DNA for the CDR3 is TGCGCCAGCAGCTTGGAAGGGGGGTACTATGGCTACACCTTC.